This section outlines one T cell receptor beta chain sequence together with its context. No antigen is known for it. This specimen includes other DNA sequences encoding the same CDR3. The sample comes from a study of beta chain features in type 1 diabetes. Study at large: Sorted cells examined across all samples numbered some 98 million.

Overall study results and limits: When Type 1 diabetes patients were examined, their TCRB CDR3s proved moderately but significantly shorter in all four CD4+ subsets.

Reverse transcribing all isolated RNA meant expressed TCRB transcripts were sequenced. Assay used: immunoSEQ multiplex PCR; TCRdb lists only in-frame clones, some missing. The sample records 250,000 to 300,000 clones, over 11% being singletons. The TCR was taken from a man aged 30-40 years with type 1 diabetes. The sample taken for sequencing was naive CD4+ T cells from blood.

Here the CDR3 reads CASSLAQGTDTQYF. DNA for the CDR3: TGTGCCAGCAGCTTGGCTCAGGGGACAGATACGCAGTATTTT. The gene calls are TRBV5-4 and TRBJ2-3, with D tentatively TRBD1 (6 bases). Trimming took off 0 bases at V and 3 bases at J, with 8 bases between the two ends. The CDR3 spans 14 residues. Germline loops: CDR1 SGHNT, CDR2 YYREEE (reference sequence).